The 7 T cell receptor beta chains below all came from one sample that was sequenced in a study of T cell responses to AZD1222 COVID-19 vaccine. TCRdb's table, derived via immunoSEQ multiplex PCR, lists solely in-frame clones and lacks some. The data show tens of thousands of clones, about 78% seen once. Material: peripheral blood, obtained on day 0 of AZD1222 vaccination. Source of these receptors: an adult in good health.

The chain is built from TRBV28 and TRBJ1-2; a weak D match, TRBD1 (5 bases). This CDR3 spans 15 amino acids. V was pared by 7 bases and J by 4 bases, with 19 bases between. CDR1 is MDHEN and CDR2 is SYDVKM in the germline V gene. CDR3 in amino acids: CASTQGREVIYGYTF. The CDR3 DNA is TGTGCCAGCACCCAGGGCAGGGAAGTAATCTATGGCTACACCTTC.

V and J are TRBV5-1 and TRBJ2-3, with 7 bases that match TRBD2. The CDR3 has 14 residues. CDR1 is SGHRS and CDR2 is YFSETQ in the germline V gene. The V segment lost 4 bases and the J segment 2 bases; nucleotides outside the gene matches: 4. CDR3 sequence reads: CASSPGGITDTQYF. The CDR3 bases are TGCGCCAGCAGCCCCGGGGGGATCACAGATACGCAGTATTTT. Combining the CDR3 with reference TRBV5-1 and TRBJ2-3 gives the whole variable domain KAGVTQTPRYLIKTRGQQVTLSCSPISGHRSVSWYQQTPGQGLQFLFEYFSETQRNKGNFPGRFSGRQFSNSRSEMNVSTLELGDSALYLCASSPGGITDTQYFGPGTRLTVL.

This chain uses TRBV27 with TRBJ2-5; tentatively, D is TRBD2 (6 bases). CDR3 length equals 17 residues. Germline lookup yields CDR1 MNHEY and CDR2 SMNVEV (reference sequence). The V gene lost 5 bases and the J gene lost 1 base, with 20 bases spanning the gap. The CDR3 coding sequence is TGTGCCAGCAGTGCCTTAGGACTACCTCAGCCCCAAGAGACCCAGTACTTC. The encoded protein is CASSALGLPQPQETQYF.

The rearrangement joins TRBV9 to TRBJ1-5; D gene uncertain. The V end was cut by 3 bases, the J end by 3 bases, with 13 bases between. The CDR3 is 15 amino acids. From germline, CDR1 is SGDLS and CDR2 YYNGEE. The CDR3 sequence is CASSASGRLNQPQHF. In DNA, the CDR3 is TGTGCCAGCAGCGCCAGCGGACGCCTCAATCAGCCCCAGCATTTT.

This clone was detected only a few times. The genes are TRBV6-6 and TRBJ1-5, with D unresolved. The CDR3 consists of 14 residues. Per germline, CDR1 MNHNY and CDR2 SVGAGI (reference sequence). The ends were cut back, 5 bases at V and 4 bases at J, with 12 bases in the middle. Written as DNA, the CDR3 is TGTGCCAGCAGTCTACACCCGAGGAATCAGCCCCAGCATTTT. Translating gives CASSLHPRNQPQHF.

The sample holds many counts of this clone. The V call is TRBV15, the J call TRBJ1-2; 12 bases align to TRBD1. The V and J ends lost 5 bases and 8 bases, in that order; junction bases with no gene match: 12. The germline V gene has CDR1 LNHNV and CDR2 YYDKDF (reference sequence). The CDR3 is 16 residues long. The CDR3 spells CATSPGQGAGGSGYTF. The CDR3 DNA follows: TGTGCCACCAGCCCGGGACAGGGGGCGGGTGGGAGCGGCTACACCTTC.

This rearrangement joins TRBV2 to TRBJ1-4; D remains ambiguous. V shed 11 bases and J shed 8 bases, with 12 bases lying between them. Per the germline V gene, CDR1 is SNHLY and CDR2 is FYNNEI. This CDR3 is built from 11 residues. The CDR3 region has the DNA TGTGCCGTGGGAGGAGAGGAAAAACTGTTTTTT. Translating it yields CAVGGEEKLFF.